The 7 T cell receptor beta chains below all came from one sample that was sequenced in a study of PD-1 blockade in classical Hodgkin lymphoma. Described time point: cycle 4 day 1 (C4D1), after more than 5 weeks of nivolumab. In every patient, relapse followed autologous stem cell transplantation, while exposure to brentuximab vedotin differed. TCRdb keeps only in-frame clones here, not all; method: immunoSEQ multiplex PCR. The table has approximately 20,000 clones, around 82% seen once. The source material was peripheral blood mononuclear cells (PBMCs), sampled before the fourth cycle of nivolumab. The receptors here all came from a human donor with classical Hodgkin lymphoma.

The genes are TRBV28 and TRBJ1-2, with a possible D match to TRBD1 (5 bases). The CDR3 sequence is 14 residues long. The germline V gene encodes CDR1 MDHEN and CDR2 SYDVKM. Trimming removed 3 bases at V and 8 bases at J, with 16 bases between. The CDR3 here is CASSLGRGFDGYTF. CDR3 nucleotide sequence: TGTGCCAGCAGTTTGGGGAGGGGTTTCGACGGCTACACCTTC.

This chain connects TRBV7-9 to TRBJ1-2; the match to TRBD1 covers 7 bases. The germline V gene encodes CDR1 SEHNR and CDR2 FQNEAQ (reference sequence). J gave up 5 bases and V 5 bases, and 11 bases lay outside the gene matches. The CDR3 is 15 amino acids. In nucleotides, the CDR3 is TGTGCCAGCAGCCCCGGGACAGCCACATTATATGGCTACACCTTC. It translates to CASSPGTATLYGYTF.

This clone is large within its sample. The chain recombines TRBV27 with TRBJ1-1; D unclear. The V end lost 6 bases, the J end lost 1 base, and 9 bases lay between the germline ends. The length of the CDR3 is 13 residues. Germline loops: CDR1 MNHEY, CDR2 SMNVEV (reference sequence). CDR3 nucleotides: TGTGCCAGCAGCGGAAGTAGGAACACTGAAGCTTTCTTT. Translation gives CASSGSRNTEAFF.

The rearrangement links TRBV18 to TRBJ1-1; 8 bases fit TRBD1. This CDR3 is built from 17 residues. With V trimmed by 2 bases and J by 1 base, 9 bases remained unmatched. Germline lookup yields CDR1 KGHSH and CDR2 LQKENI. CDR3 sequence (DNA): TGTGCCAGCTCACCAACCCCGCCAGACAGGGGGAACACTGAAGCTTTCTTT. Its protein product is CASSPTPPDRGNTEAFF.

The rearrangement joins TRBV9 to TRBJ1-5; D unresolved. Trimming pared 2 bases from V and 2 bases from J, leaving 8 bases between. Germline values: CDR1 SGDLS, CDR2 YYNGEE. This CDR3 contains 14 residues. The CDR3 sequence: CASSVGLGNQPQHF. The CDR3 DNA reads TGTGCCAGCAGCGTGGGTCTGGGCAATCAGCCCCAGCATTTT.

The rearrangement joins TRBV7-8 to TRBJ2-1; D not resolved. The CDR3 length is 13 residues. Germline CDR1 SGHVS, CDR2 FQNEAQ. Trimming removed 6 bases from V and 4 bases from J, with 10 bases in between. CDR3 sequence: CASSLTFYNEQFF. The DNA for the CDR3 is TGTGCCAGCAGTCTAACTTTTTACAATGAGCAGTTCTTC.

The V and J genes are TRBV5-4 and TRBJ2-2, with 9 bases matching TRBD1. V shed 4 bases, J shed 7 bases, and the junction held 11 bases outside the gene matches. The CDR3 is 16 amino acids. The germline CDR1 and CDR2 sequences are SGHNT and YYREEE (reference sequence). The CDR3: CASSANRGRVDGELFF. CDR3 coding DNA: TGTGCCAGCAGCGCGAACAGGGGGCGCGTTGACGGGGAGCTGTTTTTT.